The 3 T cell receptor beta chains listed next were all sequenced from one sample in a study of graft-versus-host responses after intestinal transplantation. Sequencing was performed with immunoSEQ multiplex PCR; in TCRdb, only in-frame clones are kept and a portion is missing. The data contain about 78,000 clones, around 87% of them singletons. Their recognized antigens are unknown. The sample consisted of unstimulated CD8+ T cells sorted from spleen or lymph node cells, taken before transplant. All receptors come from a human donor who was the organ donor for an intestinal transplant.

This sequence joins TRBV2 and TRBJ2-3; possible D gene TRBD2, 7 bases. The CDR3 totals 16 residues. CDR1 is SNHLY, CDR2 FYNNEI, per germline. V lost 7 bases to trimming and J lost 8 bases, with 25 bases between them. The CDR3: CASNPFDGGPDRTQYF. Written as DNA, the CDR3 is TGTGCCAGCAATCCCTTCGACGGGGGGCCCGACCGTACGCAGTATTTT. The full variable domain, completed using reference TRBV2 and TRBJ2-3, is EPEVTQTPSHQVTQMGQEVILRCVPISNHLYFYWYRQILGQKVEFLVSFYNNEISEKSEIFDDQFSVERPDGSNFTLKIRSTKLEDSAMYFCASNPFDGGPDRTQYFGPGTRLTVL.

The chain carries TRBV27 and TRBJ1-4; TRBD1 matches 7 bases. This CDR3 spans 22 amino acids. CDR1 is MNHEY and CDR2 is SMNVEV in the germline V gene (reference sequence). With 5 bases clipped from V and 0 bases from J, the junction kept 24 bases outside the gene matches. The CDR3: CASSQTRGDYPQGPTTNEKLFF. In DNA, the CDR3 is TGTGCCAGCAGTCAAACCAGGGGAGACTATCCACAGGGGCCCACAACTAATGAAAAACTGTTTTTT.

V gene TRBV9 combines with J gene TRBJ2-3, with D possibly TRBD2 on 6 matching bases. The germline V and J ends were trimmed by 3 bases and 2 bases, with 16 bases remaining between them. This CDR3 has 16 residues. Germline V lookup: CDR1 SGDLS, CDR2 YYNGEE. The CDR3: CASSEGGLLSTDTQYF. In DNA, the CDR3 is TGTGCCAGCAGCGAGGGAGGACTGCTTTCCACAGATACGCAGTATTTT.